This T cell receptor beta chain derives from a study of blood T cells in healthy people across ages. Study details: Template switching captured about one barcoded beta molecule per two T cells. Points from the study as a whole: CMV status of donors was unknown, possibly confounding expanded clonotype changes.

The use of a sample-barcoded 5' primer and a J-beta primer mix characterized a second PCR of 7 to 11 cycles. TCRdb reanalysed the 5' RACE reads using MiXCR and keeps one entry per CDR3 protein. The sample lists more than 1.4 million distinct CDR3 sequences, 42% occurring once. With respect to this clonotype: Its target is unknown.

V lost 6 bases and J 4 bases, leaving 16 bases between the germline ends. The germline V gene encodes CDR1 MDHEN and CDR2 SYDVKM. The length of the CDR3 is 15 residues. The rearrangement joins TRBV28 to TRBJ1-5; a weak D match, TRBD1 (5 bases). This clonotype was sampled from a woman aged 18-29 years in good health. The sequencing input was blood. CDR3 DNA sequence: TGTGCCAGCAGGTCATACAGGTCCGGTAATCAGCCCCAGCATTTT. It encodes CASRSYRSGNQPQHF.